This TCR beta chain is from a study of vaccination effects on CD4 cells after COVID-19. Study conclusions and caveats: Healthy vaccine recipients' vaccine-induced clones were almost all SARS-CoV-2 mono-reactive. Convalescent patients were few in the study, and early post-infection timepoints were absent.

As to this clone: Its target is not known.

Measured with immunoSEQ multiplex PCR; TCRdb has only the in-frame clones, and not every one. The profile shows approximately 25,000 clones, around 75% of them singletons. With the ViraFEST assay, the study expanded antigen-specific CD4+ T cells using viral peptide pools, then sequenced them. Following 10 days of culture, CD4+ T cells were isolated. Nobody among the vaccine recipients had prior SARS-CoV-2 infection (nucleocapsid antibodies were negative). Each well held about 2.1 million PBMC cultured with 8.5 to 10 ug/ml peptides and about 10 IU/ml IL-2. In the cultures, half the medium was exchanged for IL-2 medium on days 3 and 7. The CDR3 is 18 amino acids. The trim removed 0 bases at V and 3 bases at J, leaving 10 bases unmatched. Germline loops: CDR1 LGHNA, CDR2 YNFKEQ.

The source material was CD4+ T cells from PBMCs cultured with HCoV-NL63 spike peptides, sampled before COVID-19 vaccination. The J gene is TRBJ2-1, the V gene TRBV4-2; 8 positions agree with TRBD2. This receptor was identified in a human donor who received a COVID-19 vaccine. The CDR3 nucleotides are TGTGCCAGCAGCCAAGAGTCTAGCGGGCTTAATCACTACAATGAGCAGTTCTTC. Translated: CASSQESSGLNHYNEQFF.